This TCR beta chain came from a study of lymphopenia after photon versus proton radiotherapy (dated by TCRdb to between 2019 and 2020). For the study in its entirety: In patients with gastrointestinal tumors who developed high-grade lymphopenia, the study compared the immunological effects of photon radiation therapy with those of proton radiation therapy. The cohort comprised under 25 patients with gastrointestinal tumors who received either photon or proton therapy and then developed lymphopenia. The study aimed to characterize how the two radiation modalities differ in their impact on the immune system. Study-wide conclusions, independent of this receptor: Proton-treated patients stayed relatively stable during treatment, while photon-treated patients lost naive T cells and TCR diversity and gained effector/memory populations. After the lymphocyte count nadir, repertoires from photon-treated patients showed oligoclonal expansion, particularly of CD8+ Temra cells, and this expansion drove the decline in diversity. The survival association was examined only in patients who died, and the authors described better survival with proton therapy as a possibility, not as a demonstrated result. Across the cohort, a larger post-nadir drop in TCR diversity was inversely correlated with overall survival time among patients who died.

Concerning this clone itself: Its antigen specificity is not known. No much larger clone exists at a distance of one base, and base qualities are not known.

The cysteine opens and the phenylalanine closes a CDR3 of 15 amino acids. The read is trimmed to its CDR3 DNA, 45 bases read in frame from base 1. For CDR1 and CDR2, the germline V gene lists SGHAT and FQNNGV. Germline trimming: 2 bases from V, 8 bases from J; junction bases outside gene matches: 11. Libraries were made using the immunoSEQ multiplex PCR assay. Deep sequencing of rearranged TCR beta loci, alongside multiparametric flow cytometry, was used to profile T cell repertoires. Held by TCRdb, this immuneACCESS table contains in-frame sequences only and omits some clones. Under half of the omission traces to an unresolved V gene where checked; the cause of the rest is unknown. For this sample there are 15,000 to 20,000 clones; about 88% appear just once. The ten largest clones take up under 65% of the sample.

The sample in question was peripheral blood, obtained from a patient treated with proton-based radiotherapy. This sequence was found in a woman aged 55-70 years with cholangiocarcinoma. Some clones in this sample may be carry-over from other donors' samples. The chain was built from TRBV11-2 and TRBJ1-2; 7 of the junction bases match TRBD1. The CDR3 region has the sequence CASSLKGAHLGGYTF. The DNA reads TGTGCCAGCAGCTTAAAGGGGGCCCATCTGGGAGGCTACACCTTC.